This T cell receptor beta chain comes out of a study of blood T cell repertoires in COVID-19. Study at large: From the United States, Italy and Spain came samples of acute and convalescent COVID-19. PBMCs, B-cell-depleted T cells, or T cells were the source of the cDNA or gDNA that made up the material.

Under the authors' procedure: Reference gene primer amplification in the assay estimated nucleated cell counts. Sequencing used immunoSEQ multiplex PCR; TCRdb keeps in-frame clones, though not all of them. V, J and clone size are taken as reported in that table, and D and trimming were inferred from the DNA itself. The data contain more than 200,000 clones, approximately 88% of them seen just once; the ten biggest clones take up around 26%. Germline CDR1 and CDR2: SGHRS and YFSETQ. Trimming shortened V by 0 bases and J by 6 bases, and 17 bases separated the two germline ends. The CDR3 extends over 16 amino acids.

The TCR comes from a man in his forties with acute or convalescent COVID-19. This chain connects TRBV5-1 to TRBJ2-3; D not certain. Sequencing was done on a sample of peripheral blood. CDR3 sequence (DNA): TGCGCCAGCAGCTTGGGGTTCGAACCCACCCGGGATACGCAGTATTTT. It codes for CASSLGFEPTRDTQYF.